This T cell receptor beta chain appears in the sequencing data of a study of blood T cell repertoires in COVID-19. As for the study in general: In each case, the material was cDNA or gDNA derived from T cells, B-cell-depleted T cells, or PBMCs.

The germline gives CDR1 LNHNV, CDR2 YYDKDF (reference sequence). V lost 0 bases and J 3 bases, leaving 11 bases between the germline ends. The CDR3 extends over 15 amino acids. Recruited during active infection, patients (from Seattle) were subsequently followed longitudinally. Clones were sequenced by immunoSEQ multiplex PCR, and TCRdb holds only the in-frame ones, with some missing. The data contain 250,000 to 350,000 clones, 84% of them singletons. The source material was peripheral blood. The gene calls are TRBV15 and TRBJ1-1; D gene unclear. This clonotype was obtained from a human donor with COVID-19, enrolled during active disease. The donor label of this sample is uncertain. The DNA for the CDR3 is TGTGCCACCAGCAGAGATCGGGTCTTGGACACTGAAGCTTTCTTT. As protein: CATSRDRVLDTEAFF.